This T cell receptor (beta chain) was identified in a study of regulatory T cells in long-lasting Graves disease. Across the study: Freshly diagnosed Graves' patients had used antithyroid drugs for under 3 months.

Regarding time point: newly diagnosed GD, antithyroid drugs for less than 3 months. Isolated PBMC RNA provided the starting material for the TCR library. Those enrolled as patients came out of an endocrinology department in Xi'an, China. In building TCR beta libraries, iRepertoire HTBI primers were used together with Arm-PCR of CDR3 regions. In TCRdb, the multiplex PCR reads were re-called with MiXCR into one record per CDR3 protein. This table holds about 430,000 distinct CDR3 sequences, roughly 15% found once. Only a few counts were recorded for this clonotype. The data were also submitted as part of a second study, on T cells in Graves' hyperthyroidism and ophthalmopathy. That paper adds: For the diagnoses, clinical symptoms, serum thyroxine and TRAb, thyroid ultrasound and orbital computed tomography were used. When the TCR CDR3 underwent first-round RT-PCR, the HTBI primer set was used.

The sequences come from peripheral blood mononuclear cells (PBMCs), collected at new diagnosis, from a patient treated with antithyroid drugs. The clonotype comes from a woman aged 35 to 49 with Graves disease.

CDR3 DNA: TGTGCCAGCAGCTCCGGGACTAGCGGGAGTTGGTACGAGCAGTACTTC. This translates into CASSSGTSGSWYEQYF. V and J are TRBV14 and TRBJ2-7, with TRBD2 matching over 14 bases. From germline, CDR1 is SGHDN and CDR2 FVKESK. V lost 5 bases, J lost 4 bases, and 7 bases stayed unmatched. The CDR3 sequence is 16 residues long.